A selection of T cell receptor beta chains follows, all from one sample in a study of cytomegalovirus exposure and HLA in healthy donors. Assay used: immunoSEQ multiplex PCR; TCRdb lists only in-frame clones, some missing. This sample has 95,000 to 110,000 clones, with about 80% found just once. The specimen sequenced was PBMCs. The receptors stem from a man in his 60s in good health and CMV-seropositive. The CDR3 runs from the conserved cysteine through the conserved F or W. Each record gives: V gene, D gene, J gene, clone size, CDR3 DNA, CDR3 protein. A D gene is named only where the DNA matches it firmly. The listing skips clone size in some rows; elsewhere it reads once, few, many or a size class.

V: TRBV28
D: TRBD1
J: TRBJ1-2
size: NA
DNA: TGTGCCAGCAGTTTCCCAGGGGGCGACTATGGCTACACCTTC
CDR3: CASSFPGGDYGYTF

V: TRBV2
D: NA
J: TRBJ1-1
size: few
DNA: TGTGCCAGCACGGGGGTCATGAACACTGAAGCTTTCTTT
CDR3: CASTGVMNTEAFF

V: TRBV27
D: NA
J: TRBJ2-5
size: NA
DNA: TGTGCCAGCAGTTCGCGGGGCCAAGAGACCCAGTACTTC
CDR3: CASSSRGQETQYF

V: TRBV27
D: NA
J: TRBJ2-7
size: NA
DNA: TGTGCCAGCAGTTTCCAACAGGGAGCCTACGAGCAGTACTTC
CDR3: CASSFQQGAYEQYF

V: TRBV27
D: TRBD1
J: TRBJ1-5
size: NA
DNA: TGTGCCAGCAGTTCCACCCCACTCGGGACAGGGGACAATCAGCCCCAGCATTTT
CDR3: CASSSTPLGTGDNQPQHF

V: TRBV5-1
D: NA
J: TRBJ1-6
size: NA
DNA: TGCGCCAGCAGCTTGACAGGGAAGGGATCACCCCTCCACTTT
CDR3: CASSLTGKGSPLHF

V: TRBV30
D: NA
J: TRBJ2-5
size: once
DNA: TGTGCCTGGAGTAGAGAGCGGACCCAGTACTTC
CDR3: CAWSRERTQYF

V: TRBV11-2
D: TRBD2
J: TRBJ2-5
size: few
DNA: TGTGCCAGCAGCCTCTCCGGGGGGAGAGAGACCCAGTACTTC
CDR3: CASSLSGGRETQYF

V: TRBV14
D: TRBD1
J: TRBJ1-1
size: few
DNA: TGTGCCAGCAGCCAGATTACAGGGGAAGGAACTGAAGCTTTCTTT
CDR3: CASSQITGEGTEAFF

V: TRBV5-1
D: NA
J: TRBJ1-3
size: NA
DNA: TGCGCCAGCAGCTTGGCCGCGGGGGGCAATGGAAACACCATATATTTT
CDR3: CASSLAAGGNGNTIYF

V: TRBV9
D: NA
J: TRBJ1-5
size: NA
DNA: TGTGCCAGCAGCTTCGCGGACATCAATCAGCCCCAGCATTTT
CDR3: CASSFADINQPQHF

V: TRBV15
D: NA
J: TRBJ1-3
size: NA
DNA: TGTGCCACCAGCATGGCAGGCGGAAACACCATATATTTT
CDR3: CATSMAGGNTIYF

V: TRBV7-2
D: TRBD1
J: TRBJ1-3
size: NA
DNA: TGTGCCAGCAGCTTACAGGGGGCGGTTGGAAACACCATATATTTT
CDR3: CASSLQGAVGNTIYF

V: TRBV5-1
D: NA
J: TRBJ2-5
size: NA
DNA: TGCGCCAGCAGCTTGCGACTAGACGGGGAGACCCAGTACTTC
CDR3: CASSLRLDGETQYF

V: TRBV11-1
D: NA
J: TRBJ2-2
size: few
DNA: TGTGCCAGCAGCTTACGAAGAGGCCGGCCCAACACCGGGGAGCTGTTTTTT
CDR3: CASSLRRGRPNTGELFF

V: TRBV2
D: NA
J: TRBJ2-3
size: NA
DNA: TGTGCCAGCAAGATTCGTCTAGGCACAGATACGCAGTATTTT
CDR3: CASKIRLGTDTQYF

V: TRBV15
D: NA
J: TRBJ1-1
size: NA
DNA: TGTGCCACCAGCAGATTAAGCGGGGGGTCGGACACTGAAGCTTTCTTT
CDR3: CATSRLSGGSDTEAFF

V: TRBV20-1
D: NA
J: TRBJ1-2
size: NA
DNA: TGCAGTGCCCCTTATAACTATGGCTACACCTTC
CDR3: CSAPYNYGYTF

V: TRBV5-1
D: NA
J: TRBJ2-7
size: NA
DNA: TGCGCCAGCAGCTTGGACAGACACTACGAGCAGTACTTC
CDR3: CASSLDRHYEQYF

V: TRBV4-3
D: TRBD1
J: TRBJ2-1
size: NA
DNA: TGCGCCAGCAGCCAGGTACAGGGGGATGAGCAGTTCTTC
CDR3: CASSQVQGDEQFF

V: TRBV19
D: TRBD1
J: TRBJ1-2
size: NA
DNA: TGTGCCAGTAGTGACAGGGGATCCTATGGCTACACCTTC
CDR3: CASSDRGSYGYTF

V: TRBV7-3
D: NA
J: TRBJ2-1
size: NA
DNA: TGTGCCAGCAGCCAAGGGGGGGGGTCGAATGAGCAGTTCTTC
CDR3: CASSQGGGSNEQFF

V: TRBV5-1
D: TRBD1
J: TRBJ1-2
size: once
DNA: TGCGCCAGCAGATTGACTAGGACAGGTTTAAATGGCTACACCTTC
CDR3: CASRLTRTGLNGYTF